This entry features one T cell receptor (beta chain) sequence. Its antigen remains unknown. Germline loops: CDR1 MNHEY, CDR2 SVGAGI. There are 15 residues in the CDR3. V lost 4 bases, J lost 0 bases, and 5 bases stayed unmatched. PCR involved 60 Vbeta and 13 Jbeta primers. Generated by immunoSEQ multiplex PCR, the TCRdb table keeps only in-frame clones and is missing some. In the table there are 100,000 to 150,000 clones, roughly 80% of which are singletons. The record originates from a study of cytomegalovirus exposure and HLA in healthy donors. Findings and caveats of the study: What a later analysis reportedly showed was that an Asian-associated ancestry cluster had fewer N-insertions than the 666-donor mean. With later analysis, a missense DCLRE1C variant became linked to TCR beta V- and J-gene trimming. Under in vitro conditions, three CMV-associated chains were confirmed as specific for CMV antigens. It was shown in a later analysis that HLA-associated TCR beta chains were more clonally expanded than other, equally common chains.

The genes are TRBV6-5 and TRBJ1-1, with 7 positions matching TRBD1. The receptor was derived from a man between 18 and 29 years old in good health and CMV-seronegative. The sample was PBMCs. CDR3 loop: CASSWETGMNTEAFF. In nucleotides, the CDR3 is TGTGCCAGCAGTTGGGAGACAGGGATGAACACTGAAGCTTTCTTT.